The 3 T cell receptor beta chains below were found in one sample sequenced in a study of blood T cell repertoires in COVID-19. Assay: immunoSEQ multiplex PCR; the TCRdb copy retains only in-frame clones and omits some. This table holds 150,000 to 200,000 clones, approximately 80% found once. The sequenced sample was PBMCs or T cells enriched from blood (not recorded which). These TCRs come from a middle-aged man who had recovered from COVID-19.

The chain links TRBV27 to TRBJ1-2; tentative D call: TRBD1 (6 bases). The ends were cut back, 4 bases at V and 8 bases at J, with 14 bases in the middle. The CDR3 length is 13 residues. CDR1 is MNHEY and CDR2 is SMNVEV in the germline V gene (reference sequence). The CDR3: CASSSTGQFGYTF. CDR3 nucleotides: TGTGCCAGCAGTTCCACCGGACAGTTCGGCTACACCTTC.

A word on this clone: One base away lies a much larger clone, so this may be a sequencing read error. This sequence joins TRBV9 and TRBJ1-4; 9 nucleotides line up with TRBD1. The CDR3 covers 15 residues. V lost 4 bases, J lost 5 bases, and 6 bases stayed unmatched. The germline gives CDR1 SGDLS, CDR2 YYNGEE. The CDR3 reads CASSPTGTGNEKLFF. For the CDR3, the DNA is TGTGCCAGCAGCCCGACCGGGACAGGGAATGAAAAACTGTTTTTT.

The CDR3 spells CASSPRLADTDTQYF. The CDR3 DNA follows: TGTGCCAGCAGCCCAAGACTAGCGGACACAGATACGCAGTATTTT. This chain links TRBV5-6 with TRBJ2-3, with TRBD2 matching over 9 bases. The CDR3 runs 15 residues. Germline loops: CDR1 SGHDT, CDR2 YYEEEE. V dropped 4 bases and J dropped 2; count of bases not matched to a gene: 5.